The present T cell receptor (beta chain) was sequenced within a study of PD-1 blockade in mismatch repair-deficient tumors. Study as a whole: Patients had about a dozen mismatch repair-deficient cancer types and were previously treated and progressing.

CDR1 is MNHNY and CDR2 is SVGAGI in the germline V gene (reference sequence). The CDR3 extends over 14 amino acids. The V segment lost 8 bases and the J segment 2 bases; nucleotides outside the gene matches: 6. Study findings and constraints: Tumor-resident clones, often undetectable pretreatment in blood, expanded then contracted after pembrolizumab.

PCR or immunohistochemistry showed mismatch repair deficiency in every enrolled patient. The TCR-sequenced patients were a few responders to pembrolizumab. On this clone itself: Its antigen is not identified.

Assay used: immunoSEQ multiplex PCR; TCRdb lists only in-frame clones, some missing. The repertoire holds about 14,000 clones, with 84% as singletons. Here the sequenced sample was PBMCs, taken about 15 weeks after starting pembrolizumab. The sequence came from an adult with mismatch repair-deficient cancer. This chain connects TRBV6-6 to TRBJ1-3; 7 bases align to TRBD1. In DNA, the CDR3 is TGTGCCAGCGGCTACGGGACAGCTGGAAACACCATATATTTT. Amino acids: CASGYGTAGNTIYF.